This TCR beta chain was sequenced during a study of blood T cell repertoires in COVID-19. About the study: Donors in the United States, Italy and Spain gave samples during acute or convalescent COVID-19. T cells, B-cell-depleted T cells, or PBMCs provided the cDNA or gDNA that served as material.

The method was immunoSEQ multiplex PCR; TCRdb's version includes in-frame clones alone and lacks a portion of them. The repertoire holds 250,000 to 350,000 clones, with around nine tenths as singletons. The source material was PBMCs or T cells enriched from blood (not recorded which). This TCR was sampled from a middle-aged woman who had recovered from COVID-19.

Here the CDR3 DNA reads TGTGCCAGCAGTTACCAACAGGGGCTTACCTACGAGCAGTACTTC. It is translated as CASSYQQGLTYEQYF. The chain recombines TRBV6-9 with TRBJ2-7; TRBD1 matches at 7 bases. Germline V CDR1 and CDR2: MNHGY, SVAAGI. Trimming took 3 bases from V and 2 from J; bases not matched to a gene: 7. The CDR3 length is 15 residues.